This is a list of T cell receptor beta chains from one sample in a study of control samples from healthy donors and cancer patients. The data were produced by immunoSEQ multiplex PCR, yet TCRdb's version contains in-frame clones alone and is incomplete. This table has roughly 100,000 clones, under 90% appearing once. Sequenced input: blood. Every receptor here comes from a woman in her forties or fifties in good health. Each CDR3 is given with its conserved first and last residue. Each record gives: V gene, clone size, D gene, J gene, CDR3 protein, CDR3 DNA. The D gene is left open where the match is weak. Rows give clone size only sometimes, using once, few, many, or a class for an expanded clone.

>TRBV2|NA|TRBD2|TRBJ2-5
CASTDMGLVVGTQYF
TGTGCCAGCACCGACATGGGACTAGTAGTTGGGACCCAGTACTTC
>TRBV7-8|NA|NA|TRBJ2-1
CASSSTGATGEQFF
TGTGCCAGCAGCTCTACTGGAGCTACTGGTGAGCAGTTCTTC
>TRBV5-4|NA|NA|TRBJ1-1
CASKLRVDTEAFF
TGTGCCAGCAAGCTGCGTGTTGACACTGAAGCTTTCTTT
>TRBV18|once|TRBD1|TRBJ2-7
CASAGQATPYEQYF
TGTGCCAGCGCCGGACAGGCAACGCCCTACGAGCAGTACTTC
>TRBV6-2/TRBV6-3|NA|TRBD2|TRBJ2-1
CASSYRTSGGDEQFF
TGTGCCAGCAGTTATCGGACTAGCGGGGGGGATGAGCAGTTCTTC
>TRBV6-6|NA|NA|TRBJ1-2
CASSYAPGAAGYTF
TGTGCCAGCAGTTATGCCCCCGGTGCGGCTGGCTACACCTTC
>TRBV6-2/TRBV6-3|NA|TRBD1|TRBJ1-6
CASSYPSDRLHNSPLHF
TGTGCCAGCAGTTACCCTTCGGACAGGCTACATAATTCACCCCTCCACTTT
>TRBV6-2/TRBV6-3|NA|NA|TRBJ1-3
CASSYGQYASTIYF
TGTGCCAGCAGTTACGGTCAGTACGCGAGCACCATATATTTT
>TRBV6-5|NA|NA|TRBJ2-2
CASSYTPSLTGELFF
TGTGCCAGCAGTTACACCCCCTCCTTAACTGGGGAGCTGTTTTTT
>TRBV27|NA|TRBD1|TRBJ1-1
CASSARTGARGAFF
TGTGCCAGCAGTGCTCGGACAGGGGCTAGGGGAGCTTTCTTT
>TRBV19|few|TRBD1|TRBJ2-7
CASRPATGSLSYEQYF
TGTGCCAGTAGACCTGCGACAGGGTCCCTATCCTACGAGCAGTACTTC
>TRBV24-1|NA|NA|TRBJ2-2
CATSELDVNTGELFF
TGTGCCACCAGTGAATTGGACGTCAACACCGGGGAGCTGTTTTTT
>TRBV30|NA|TRBD2|TRBJ2-1
CARQGGEGSYNEQFF
TGTGCCCGCCAGGGTGGGGAGGGCTCCTACAATGAGCAGTTCTTC
>TRBV7-3|NA|NA|TRBJ1-1
CASSLNRNTEAFF
TGTGCCAGCAGCTTAAACAGGAACACTGAAGCTTTCTTT
>TRBV19|NA|NA|TRBJ1-4
CASSIEGRGGEKLFF
TGTGCCAGTAGTATAGAAGGCAGGGGTGGTGAAAAACTGTTTTTT
>TRBV6-5|NA|TRBD2|TRBJ2-5
CASSLAGVETQYF
TGTGCCAGCAGTCTAGCGGGAGTGGAGACCCAGTACTTC
>TRBV29-1|many|TRBD1|TRBJ1-2
CSALGQGDGYTF
TGCAGCGCTTTAGGACAGGGGGATGGCTACACCTTC
>TRBV4-3|NA|TRBD1|TRBJ1-2
CASSQEHGTGGGYTF
TGCGCCAGCAGCCAAGAACACGGGACAGGGGGCGGCTACACCTTC
>TRBV27|few|TRBD1|TRBJ2-7
CASGPTGTGHEQYF
TGTGCCAGCGGCCCGACAGGGACGGGACACGAGCAGTACTTC
>TRBV6-4|few|NA|TRBJ2-1
CASSDSGGAFNEQFF
TGTGCCAGCAGTGACTCGGGGGGCGCCTTCAATGAGCAGTTCTTC
>TRBV28|NA|NA|TRBJ1-5
CASSLESSPRNQPQHF
TGTGCCAGCAGTTTAGAGAGCAGTCCCCGCAATCAGCCCCAGCATTTT
>TRBV5-1|NA|NA|TRBJ2-7
CASSADSSYEQYF
TGCGCCAGCAGCGCCGACAGTTCCTACGAGCAGTACTTC
>TRBV5-4|NA|TRBD2|TRBJ2-5
CASSFPGGETQYF
TGTGCCAGCAGCTTTCCGGGGGGGGAGACCCAGTACTTC
>TRBV27|NA|NA|TRBJ2-6
CASSFYSGSGANVLTF
TGTGCCAGCAGTTTCTACTCAGGTTCTGGGGCCAACGTCCTGACTTTC
>TRBV27|NA|TRBD2|TRBJ2-1
CASSLSLAGGYNEQFF
TGTGCCAGCAGTTTATCACTAGCGGGGGGTTACAATGAGCAGTTCTTC
>TRBV12-5|NA|NA|TRBJ1-1
CASGLEPGLSVTEAFF
TGTGCTAGTGGTTTGGAGCCAGGGCTCTCGGTCACTGAAGCTTTCTTT
>TRBV27|NA|NA|TRBJ2-1
CASRIQGGDEQFF
TGTGCCAGCAGGATACAGGGAGGCGATGAGCAGTTCTTC
>TRBV10-1|NA|NA|TRBJ1-2
CASPDGRYGYTF
TGCGCCAGCCCCGATGGGCGGTATGGCTACACCTTC
>TRBV11-3|NA|TRBD2|TRBJ2-4
CASSFNGGRAKNIQYF
TGTGCCAGCAGCTTTAACGGGGGGAGAGCCAAAAACATTCAGTACTTC
>TRBV2|NA|TRBD2|TRBJ2-1
CASGGLAGPLAPYNEQFF
TGTGCCAGCGGGGGACTAGCGGGCCCCTTGGCCCCCTACAATGAGCAGTTCTTC
>TRBV5-4|few|NA|TRBJ2-7
CASSLDGYEQYF
TGTGCCAGCAGCTTGGACGGGTACGAGCAGTACTTC
>TRBV4-3|NA|NA|TRBJ2-1
CASSQIGGRYNEQFF
TGCGCCAGCAGCCAAATCGGGGGCCGGTACAATGAGCAGTTCTTC
>TRBV3-1/TRBV3-2|NA|NA|TRBJ1-2
CASSQTGQSGYTF
TGTGCCAGCAGCCAAACGGGTCAGAGTGGCTACACCTTC
>TRBV10-3|NA|NA|TRBJ1-3
CAIRARTAEYVSGNTIYF
TGTGCCATCAGGGCTAGGACAGCCGAATATGTCTCTGGAAACACCATATATTTT
>TRBV29-1|NA|NA|TRBJ1-2
CSGGEIGYGYTF
TGCAGCGGTGGAGAAATAGGCTATGGCTACACCTTC
>TRBV25-1|NA|NA|TRBJ1-3
CASSEGSRTGNTIYF
TGTGCCAGCAGTGAAGGGTCCCGGACGGGTAACACCATATATTTT
>TRBV19|NA|NA|TRBJ1-1
CASSHVRGTEAFF
TGTGCCAGTAGTCATGTCAGGGGCACTGAAGCTTTCTTT
>TRBV2|few|TRBD1|TRBJ2-7
CASSGTGFLYEQYF
TGTGCCAGCAGTGGGACAGGGTTCCTTTACGAGCAGTACTTC
>TRBV7-3|NA|NA|TRBJ1-1
CASSSNGGRDTEAFF
TGTGCCAGCAGCAGTAACGGGGGGCGAGACACTGAAGCTTTCTTT
>TRBV19|once|NA|TRBJ2-1
CASSSLLNNEQFF
TGTGCCAGTAGTTCCTTATTAAACAATGAGCAGTTCTTC
>TRBV28|NA|TRBD1|TRBJ1-5
CASSLGQVNQPQHF
TGTGCCAGCAGTTTGGGACAGGTCAATCAGCCCCAGCATTTT
>TRBV7-9|NA|NA|TRBJ2-2
CEGSNDGTGELFF
TGTGAGGGTTCGAACGACGGTACCGGGGAGCTGTTTTTT
>TRBV7-3|NA|NA|TRBJ2-5
CASSLGGSAGTQYF
TGTGCCAGCAGCTTAGGGGGCAGCGCCGGGACCCAGTACTTC
>TRBV29-1|few|TRBD1|TRBJ1-4
CSVTPGQGTNEKLFF
TGCAGCGTAACCCCGGGACAGGGGACTAATGAAAAACTGTTTTTT
>TRBV6-2/TRBV6-3|NA|NA|TRBJ1-2
CASSYSRTAYGYTF
TGTGCCAGCAGTTACTCGAGGACAGCCTATGGCTACACCTTC
>TRBV14|NA|NA|TRBJ1-2
CASSQEHRFMGGYTF
TGTGCCAGCAGCCAAGAGCACAGGTTCATGGGGGGCTACACCTTC
>TRBV4-1|NA|NA|TRBJ2-7
CASSQEGGYEQYF
TGCGCCAGCAGCCAAGAAGGGGGCTACGAGCAGTACTTC
>TRBV2|NA|TRBD2|TRBJ2-2
CASRAGGSNTGELFF
TGTGCCAGCAGGGCGGGGGGCTCGAACACCGGGGAGCTGTTTTTT